This T cell receptor beta chain was recorded in a study of radiotherapy plus CTLA-4 blockade in lung cancer. Study-level results: After radiotherapy and ipilimumab, tumor-derived clones expanded in peripheral blood.

Sequencing used immunoSEQ multiplex PCR; TCRdb keeps in-frame clones, though not all of them. Of 34,000 or so clones listed, over 70% were seen once; the top ten hold 13% to 15%. Concerning this clone itself: Its antigen remains unidentified.

The germline V gene encodes CDR1 MNHNY and CDR2 SVGAGI (reference sequence). V was cut by 6 bases and J by 6 bases, with 11 bases left in between. The length of the CDR3 is 13 residues. This receptor was taken from a human donor with non-small cell lung cancer that progressed on radiotherapy plus ipilimumab. This chain links TRBV6-6 with TRBJ1-4; D is ambiguous. The sample here was peripheral blood, taken from a patient treated with radiotherapy plus ipilimumab. The CDR3 loop is CASRTDKYEKLFF. In nucleotides, the CDR3 is TGTGCCAGCAGAACCGACAAGTATGAAAAACTGTTTTTT.